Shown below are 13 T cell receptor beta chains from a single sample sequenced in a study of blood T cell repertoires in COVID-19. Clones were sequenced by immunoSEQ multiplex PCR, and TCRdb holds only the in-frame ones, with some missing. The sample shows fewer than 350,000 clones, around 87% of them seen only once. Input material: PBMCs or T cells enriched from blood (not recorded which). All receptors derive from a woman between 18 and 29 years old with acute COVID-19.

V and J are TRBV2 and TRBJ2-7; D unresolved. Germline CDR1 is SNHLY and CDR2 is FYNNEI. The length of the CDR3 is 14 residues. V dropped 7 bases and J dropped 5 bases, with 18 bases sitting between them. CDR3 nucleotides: TGTGCCAGCACGTCCCTCAGAGACTTCCACGAGCAGTACTTC. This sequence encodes CASTSLRDFHEQYF.

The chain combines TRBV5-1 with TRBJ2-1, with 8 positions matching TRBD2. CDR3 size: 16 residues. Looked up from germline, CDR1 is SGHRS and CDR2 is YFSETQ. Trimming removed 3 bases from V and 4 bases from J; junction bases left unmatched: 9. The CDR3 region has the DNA TGCGCCAGCAGCTCGAATTCGGGAGGGCCTTACAATGAGCAGTTCTTC. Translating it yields CASSSNSGGPYNEQFF.

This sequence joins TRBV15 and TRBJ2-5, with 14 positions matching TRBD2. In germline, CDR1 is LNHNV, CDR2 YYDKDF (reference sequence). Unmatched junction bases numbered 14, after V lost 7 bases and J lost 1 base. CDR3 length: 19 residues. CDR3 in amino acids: CATTPGLAGANLIQETQYF. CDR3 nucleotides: TGTGCCACCACACCGGGACTAGCGGGAGCCAACCTTATCCAAGAGACCCAGTACTTC.

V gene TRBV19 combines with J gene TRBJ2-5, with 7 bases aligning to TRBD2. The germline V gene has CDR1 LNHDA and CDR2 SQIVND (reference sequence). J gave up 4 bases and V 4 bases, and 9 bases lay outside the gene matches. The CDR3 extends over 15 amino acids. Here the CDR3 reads CASSTRLARPETQYF. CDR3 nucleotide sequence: TGTGCCAGTAGTACTAGACTAGCAAGGCCAGAGACCCAGTACTTC.

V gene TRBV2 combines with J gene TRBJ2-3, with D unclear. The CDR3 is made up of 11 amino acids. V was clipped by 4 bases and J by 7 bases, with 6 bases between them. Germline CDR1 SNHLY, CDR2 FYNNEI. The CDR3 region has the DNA TGTGCCAGCAGTGTGCAGTATACGCAGTATTTT. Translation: CASSVQYTQYF.

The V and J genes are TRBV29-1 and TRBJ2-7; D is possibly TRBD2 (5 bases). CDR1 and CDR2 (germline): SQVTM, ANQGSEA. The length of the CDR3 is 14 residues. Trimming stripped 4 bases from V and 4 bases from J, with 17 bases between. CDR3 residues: CSVVRGVRTYEQYF. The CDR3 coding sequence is TGCAGCGTTGTTCGGGGAGTAAGAACGTACGAGCAGTACTTC.

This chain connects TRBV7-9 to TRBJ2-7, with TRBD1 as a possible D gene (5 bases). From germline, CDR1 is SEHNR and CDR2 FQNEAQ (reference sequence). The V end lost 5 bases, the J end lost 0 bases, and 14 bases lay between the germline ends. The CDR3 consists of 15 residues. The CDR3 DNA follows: TGTGCCAGCAGCAATACAGGACATTACTCCTACGAGCAGTACTTC. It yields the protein CASSNTGHYSYEQYF.

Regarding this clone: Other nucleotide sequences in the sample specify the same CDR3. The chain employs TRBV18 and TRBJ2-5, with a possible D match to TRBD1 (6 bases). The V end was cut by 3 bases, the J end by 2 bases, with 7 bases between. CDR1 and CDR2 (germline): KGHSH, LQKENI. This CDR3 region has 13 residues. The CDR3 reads CASSPGQQETQYF. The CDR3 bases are TGTGCCAGCTCACCGGGACAACAAGAGACCCAGTACTTC.

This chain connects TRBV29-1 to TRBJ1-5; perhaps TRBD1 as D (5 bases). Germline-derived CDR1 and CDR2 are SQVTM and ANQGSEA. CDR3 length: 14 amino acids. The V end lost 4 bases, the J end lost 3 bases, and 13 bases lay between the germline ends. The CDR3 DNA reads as TGCAGCGTTGGGGGTGGGGGGAACAATCAGCCCCAGCATTTT. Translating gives CSVGGGGNNQPQHF.

The CDR3 DNA reads TGTGCCAGCAGTCCATGGACAGGGTTTAACGAGCAGTACTTC. This translates into CASSPWTGFNEQYF. This chain links TRBV6-2 or TRBV6-3 with TRBJ2-7; 8 nucleotides match TRBD1. Germline assignment: CDR1 MNHEY and CDR2 SVGEGT. The CDR3 is 14 residues long. With V trimmed by 5 bases and J by 5 bases, 8 bases remained unmatched.

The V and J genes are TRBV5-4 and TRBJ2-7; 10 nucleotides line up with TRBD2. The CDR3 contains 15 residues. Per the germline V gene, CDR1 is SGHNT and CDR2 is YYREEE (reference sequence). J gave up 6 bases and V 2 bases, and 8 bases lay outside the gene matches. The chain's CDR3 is CASSFWASGSGEQYF. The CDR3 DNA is TGTGCCAGCAGCTTTTGGGCTAGCGGGAGTGGCGAGCAGTACTTC. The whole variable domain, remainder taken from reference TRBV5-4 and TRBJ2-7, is ETGVTQSPTHLIKTRGQQVTLRCSSQSGHNTVSWYQQALGQGPQFIFQYYREEENGRGNFPPRFSGLQFPNYSSELNVNALELDDSALYLCASSFWASGSGEQYFGPGTRLTVT.

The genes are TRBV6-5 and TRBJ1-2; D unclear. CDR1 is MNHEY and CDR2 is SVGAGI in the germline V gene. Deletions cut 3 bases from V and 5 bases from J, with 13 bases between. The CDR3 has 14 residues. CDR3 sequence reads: CASSYSGSSYGYTF. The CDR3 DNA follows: TGTGCCAGCAGTTATTCGGGATCTTCTTATGGCTACACCTTC.

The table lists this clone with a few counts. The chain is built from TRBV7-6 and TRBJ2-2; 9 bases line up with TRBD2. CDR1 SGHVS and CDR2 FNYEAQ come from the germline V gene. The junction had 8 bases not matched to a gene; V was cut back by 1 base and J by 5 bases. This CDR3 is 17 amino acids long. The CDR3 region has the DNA TGTGCCAGCAGCTTAGGCGCGGGAGGGCCAGGAACCGGGGAGCTGTTTTTT. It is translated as CASSLGAGGPGTGELFF. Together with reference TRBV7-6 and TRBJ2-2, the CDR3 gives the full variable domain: GAGVSQSPRYKVTKRGQDVALRCDPISGHVSLYWYRQALGQGPEFLTYFNYEAQQDKSGLPNDRFSAERPEGSISTLTIQRTEQRDSAMYRCASSLGAGGPGTGELFFGEGSRLTVL.